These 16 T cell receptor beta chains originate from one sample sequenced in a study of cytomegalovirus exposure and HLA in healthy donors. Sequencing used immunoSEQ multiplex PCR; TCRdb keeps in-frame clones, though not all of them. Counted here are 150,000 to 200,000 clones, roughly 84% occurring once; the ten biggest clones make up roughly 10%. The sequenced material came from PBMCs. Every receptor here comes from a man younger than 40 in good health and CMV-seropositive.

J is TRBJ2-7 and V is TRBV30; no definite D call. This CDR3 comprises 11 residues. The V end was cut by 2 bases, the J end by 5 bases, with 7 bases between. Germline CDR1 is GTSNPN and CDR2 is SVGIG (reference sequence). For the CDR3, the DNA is TGTGCCTGGAGTAGTGAGAACGAGCAGTACTTC. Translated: CAWSSENEQYF.

CDR3 bases: TGTGCCAGCAGTAATCCTCCGACAGGGGAATACGAGCAGTACTTC. This sequence encodes CASSNPPTGEYEQYF. The J gene is TRBJ2-7, the V gene TRBV27, with TRBD1 matching over 8 bases. The CDR3 contains 15 residues. Germline CDR1 and CDR2: MNHEY and SMNVEV (reference sequence). V was pared by 5 bases and J by 4 bases, with 10 bases of the junction left unmatched.

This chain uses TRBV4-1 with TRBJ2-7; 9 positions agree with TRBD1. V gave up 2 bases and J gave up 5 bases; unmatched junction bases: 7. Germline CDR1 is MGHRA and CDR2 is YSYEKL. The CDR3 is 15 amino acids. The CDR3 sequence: CASSQQDRGADEQYF. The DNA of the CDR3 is TGCGCCAGCAGCCAACAGGACAGGGGCGCCGACGAGCAGTACTTC.

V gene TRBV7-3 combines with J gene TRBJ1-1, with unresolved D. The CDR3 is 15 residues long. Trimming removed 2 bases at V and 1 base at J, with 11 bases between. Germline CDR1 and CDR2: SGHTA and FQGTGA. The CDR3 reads CASSLASNGNTEAFF. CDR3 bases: TGTGCCAGCAGCTTAGCTAGCAACGGGAACACTGAAGCTTTCTTT.

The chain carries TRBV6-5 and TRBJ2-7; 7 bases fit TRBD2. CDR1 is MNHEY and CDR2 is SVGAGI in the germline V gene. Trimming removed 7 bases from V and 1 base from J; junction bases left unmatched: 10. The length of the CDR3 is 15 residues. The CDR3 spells CASTPPSGGSYEQYF. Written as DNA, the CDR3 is TGTGCCAGCACTCCTCCTAGCGGAGGATCCTACGAGCAGTACTTC.

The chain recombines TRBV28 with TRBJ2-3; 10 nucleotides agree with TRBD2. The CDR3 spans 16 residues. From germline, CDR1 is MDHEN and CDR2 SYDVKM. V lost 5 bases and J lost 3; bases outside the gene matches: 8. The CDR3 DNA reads TGTGCCAGCAGTCTCACGCCGACTAGCGGGACAGATACGCAGTATTTT. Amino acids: CASSLTPTSGTDTQYF.

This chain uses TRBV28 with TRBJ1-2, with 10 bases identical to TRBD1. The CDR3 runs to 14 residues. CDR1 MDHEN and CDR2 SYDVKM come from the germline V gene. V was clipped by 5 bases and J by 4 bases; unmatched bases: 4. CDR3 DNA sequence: TGTGCCAGCAGTGGGACAGGGGACGGCTATGGCTACACCTTC. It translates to CASSGTGDGYGYTF.

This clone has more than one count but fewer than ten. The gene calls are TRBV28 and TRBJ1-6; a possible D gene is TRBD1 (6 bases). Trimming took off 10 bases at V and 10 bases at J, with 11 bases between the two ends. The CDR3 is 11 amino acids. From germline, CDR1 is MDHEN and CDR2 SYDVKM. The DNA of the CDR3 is TGTGCCACAGCAGGGGCCTCACCCCTCCACTTT. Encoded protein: CATAGASPLHF.

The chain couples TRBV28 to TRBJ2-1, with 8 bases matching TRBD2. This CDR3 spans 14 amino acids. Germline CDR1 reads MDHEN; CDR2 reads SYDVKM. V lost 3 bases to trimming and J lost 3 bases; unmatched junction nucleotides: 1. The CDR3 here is CASSFSGDYNEQFF. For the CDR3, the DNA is TGTGCCAGCAGTTTTAGCGGGGACTACAATGAGCAGTTCTTC.

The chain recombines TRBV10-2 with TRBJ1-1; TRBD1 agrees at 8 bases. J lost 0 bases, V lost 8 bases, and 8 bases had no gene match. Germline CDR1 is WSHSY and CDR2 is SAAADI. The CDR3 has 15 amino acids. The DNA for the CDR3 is TGCGCCAGCTCGGGACAGGCAGCCATGAACACTGAAGCTTTCTTT. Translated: CASSGQAAMNTEAFF.

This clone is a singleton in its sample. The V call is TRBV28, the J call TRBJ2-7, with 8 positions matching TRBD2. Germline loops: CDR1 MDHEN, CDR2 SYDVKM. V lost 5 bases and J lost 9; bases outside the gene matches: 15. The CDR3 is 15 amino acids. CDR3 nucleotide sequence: TGTGCCAGCAGTCCCTATGGCCAACCACGGGAGGGGCAGTACTTC. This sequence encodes CASSPYGQPREGQYF.

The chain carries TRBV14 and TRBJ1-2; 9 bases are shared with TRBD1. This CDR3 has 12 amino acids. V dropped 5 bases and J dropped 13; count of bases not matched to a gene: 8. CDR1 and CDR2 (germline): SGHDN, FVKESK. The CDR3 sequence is CASSAYRGPATF. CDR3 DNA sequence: TGTGCCAGCAGCGCCTACAGGGGGCCTGCCACCTTC.

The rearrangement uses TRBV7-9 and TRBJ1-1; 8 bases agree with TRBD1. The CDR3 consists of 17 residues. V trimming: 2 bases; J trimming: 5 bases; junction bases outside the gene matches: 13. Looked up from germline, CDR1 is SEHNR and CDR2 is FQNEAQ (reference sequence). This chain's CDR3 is CASSLSRGRRLYTEAFF. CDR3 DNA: TGTGCCAGCAGCTTAAGCAGGGGGCGACGTCTCTATACTGAAGCTTTCTTT.

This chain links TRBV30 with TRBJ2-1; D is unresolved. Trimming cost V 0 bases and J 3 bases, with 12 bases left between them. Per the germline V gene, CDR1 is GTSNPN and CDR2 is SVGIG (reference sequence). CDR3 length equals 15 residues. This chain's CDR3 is CAWSVLVSLYNEQFF. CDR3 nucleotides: TGTGCCTGGAGTGTATTAGTAAGCCTCTACAATGAGCAGTTCTTC.

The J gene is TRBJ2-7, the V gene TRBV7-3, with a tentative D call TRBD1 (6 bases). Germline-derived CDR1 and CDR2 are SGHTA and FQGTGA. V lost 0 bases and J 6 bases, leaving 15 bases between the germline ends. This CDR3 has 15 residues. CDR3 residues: CASSLTFNRAGEQYF. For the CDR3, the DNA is TGTGCCAGCAGCTTAACTTTCAACAGGGCTGGCGAGCAGTACTTC.

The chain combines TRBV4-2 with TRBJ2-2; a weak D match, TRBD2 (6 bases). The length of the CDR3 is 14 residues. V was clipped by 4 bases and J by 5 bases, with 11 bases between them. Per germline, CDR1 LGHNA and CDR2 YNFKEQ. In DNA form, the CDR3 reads TGTGCCAGCAGCCTTGTTAGCGGTACCGGGGAGCTGTTTTTT. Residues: CASSLVSGTGELFF.